Following are 9 T cell receptor beta chains from one sample sequenced in a study of blood T cell repertoires in COVID-19. The data were produced by immunoSEQ multiplex PCR, yet TCRdb's version contains in-frame clones alone and is incomplete. The sample has 160,000 or so clones; approximately 81% are singletons. Sequencing was done on a sample of PBMCs or T cells enriched from blood (not recorded which). Every receptor here comes from a woman between 40 and 55 years old with acute COVID-19.

The chain has TRBV12-3 or TRBV12-4 and TRBJ1-4; TRBD1 might be the D (5 bases). The CDR3 is 11 amino acids. V lost 5 bases, J lost 8 bases, and 6 bases lay in between. The DNA for the CDR3 is TGTGCCAGCAGTGGGGGGGAAAAACTGTTTTTT. Residues: CASSGGEKLFF.

The V gene is TRBV5-6, the J gene TRBJ1-1; 9 bases agree with TRBD1. The CDR3 has 16 residues. Per the germline V gene, CDR1 is SGHDT and CDR2 is YYEEEE. After removal of 1 base from V and 3 bases from J, the junction contained 7 bases not matched to a gene. CDR3 nucleotide sequence: TGTGCCAGCAGCTTGTGGACAGGGGAAGTGTACACTGAAGCTTTCTTT. Translated, it gives CASSLWTGEVYTEAFF. Drawing the rest from reference TRBV5-6 and TRBJ1-1, the complete variable domain is DAGVTQSPTHLIKTRGQQVTLRCSPKSGHDTVSWYQQALGQGPQFIFQYYEEEERQRGNFPDRFSGHQFPNYSSELNVNALLLGDSALYLCASSLWTGEVYTEAFFGQGTRLTVV.

V and J are TRBV24-1 and TRBJ1-2; 7 nucleotides align to TRBD1. V shed 5 bases and J 4 bases; nucleotides not matched to a gene: 3. CDR1 is KGHDR, CDR2 SFDVKD, per germline. CDR3 size: 13 residues. CDR3 amino acids: CATSAGQSYGYTF. The CDR3 DNA reads TGTGCCACCAGTGCGGGACAGAGCTATGGCTACACCTTC.

This clone has more than one count but fewer than ten. V usage is TRBV30 and J usage is TRBJ1-2, with 7 bases matching TRBD1. Trimming took 1 base from V and 0 from J; bases not matched to a gene: 11. Germline V gives CDR1 GTSNPN, CDR2 SVGIG (reference sequence). The length of the CDR3 is 17 residues. CDR3 amino acids: CAWSGYGGRGANYGYTF. In nucleotides, the CDR3 is TGTGCCTGGAGTGGCTATGGGGGCAGGGGGGCTAACTATGGCTACACCTTC.

This sequence joins TRBV6-1 and TRBJ1-4, with D perhaps TRBD1 (5 bases). CDR1 is MNHNS and CDR2 is SASEGT in the germline V gene. V dropped 0 bases and J dropped 7 bases, with 15 bases sitting between them. CDR3 length: 16 amino acids. DNA of the CDR3: TGTGCCAGCAGTGAAGCGGGTCTCTCTAGGGGTGAAAAACTGTTTTTT. The encoded protein is CASSEAGLSRGEKLFF.

The J gene is TRBJ1-2, the V gene TRBV28; D gene uncertain. The CDR3 covers 13 residues. Trimming stripped 3 bases from V and 2 bases from J, with 7 bases between. Per the germline V gene, CDR1 is MDHEN and CDR2 is SYDVKM. The CDR3 loop reads CASSLARNYGYTF. In DNA form, the CDR3 reads TGTGCCAGCAGTTTGGCCAGGAACTATGGCTACACCTTC.

CDR3 sequence reads: CASSPSDTEAFF. DNA of the CDR3: TGTGCCAGCAGCCCGTCGGACACTGAAGCTTTCTTT. This chain links TRBV7-9 with TRBJ1-1; no definite D call. Per the germline V gene, CDR1 is SEHNR and CDR2 is FQNEAQ (reference sequence). This CDR3 is 12 amino acids long. V lost 5 bases and J lost 3, with 7 bases in between.

The sample holds a few counts of this clone. The V and J genes are TRBV29-1 and TRBJ2-1; 8 bases agree with TRBD2. V trimming: 3 bases; J trimming: 5 bases; junction bases outside the gene matches: 12. Per the germline V gene, CDR1 is SQVTM and CDR2 is ANQGSEA. This CDR3 is 16 amino acids long. The CDR3 spells CSVESLPGGVHNEQFF. DNA for the CDR3: TGCAGCGTTGAGTCCCTTCCGGGAGGGGTCCACAATGAGCAGTTCTTC.

The chain links TRBV19 to TRBJ2-1, with 9 bases identical to TRBD2. Germline V gives CDR1 LNHDA, CDR2 SQIVND (reference sequence). The CDR3 extends over 15 amino acids. J gave up 7 bases and V 4 bases, and 8 bases lay outside the gene matches. CDR3 bases: TGTGCCAGTAGTACGGCGGGAGGGCCCTTTAATGAGCAGTTCTTC. As protein: CASSTAGGPFNEQFF.